Below are 9 T cell receptor beta chains sequenced from a single sample in a study of cytomegalovirus exposure and HLA in healthy donors. The primer mix had 60 Vbeta and 13 Jbeta primers. TCRdb's copy holds only in-frame clones and misses some; the assay was immunoSEQ multiplex PCR. The listing records tens of thousands of clones. Sequenced material: PBMCs. The origin of the receptors is a man aged 50 or older in good health and CMV-seropositive.

V and J are TRBV30 and TRBJ2-1; D not certain. V was trimmed by 2 bases and J by 9 bases, leaving 20 bases between them. This CDR3 has 15 amino acids. The V gene's germline CDR1 is GTSNPN and CDR2 SVGIG (reference sequence). Here the CDR3 reads CAWSTPQDGKPEQFF. The CDR3 DNA follows: TGTGCCTGGAGTACCCCCCAAGATGGTAAGCCTGAGCAGTTCTTC.

The rearrangement links TRBV18 to TRBJ2-1; 11 bases are shared with TRBD1. Germline CDR1 reads KGHSH; CDR2 reads LQKENI. CDR3 length: 15 residues. Germline trimming cut 6 bases from V and 4 bases from J; bases unmatched to any gene: 5. The CDR3 sequence is CASSPGQGAYNEQFF. The CDR3 DNA sequence: TGTGCCAGCTCTCCCGGACAGGGGGCTTACAATGAGCAGTTCTTC. Based on the CDR3 plus reference TRBV18 and TRBJ2-1, the full variable domain is NAGVMQNPRHLVRRRGQEARLRCSPMKGHSHVYWYRQLPEEGLKFMVYLQKENIIDESGMPKERFSAEFPKEGPSILRIQQVVRGDSAAYFCASSPGQGAYNEQFFGPGTRLTVL.

The chain carries TRBV5-1 and TRBJ2-5; TRBD1 matches 8 bases. The CDR3 is 14 amino acids. Per the germline V gene, CDR1 is SGHRS and CDR2 is YFSETQ. After removal of 2 bases from V and 3 bases from J, the junction contained 3 bases not matched to a gene. The CDR3 here is CASSFTGGEETQYF. The CDR3, as DNA: TGCGCCAGCAGCTTTACAGGGGGTGAAGAGACCCAGTACTTC.

The chain carries TRBV18 and TRBJ1-2; D not resolved. Trimming removed 3 bases at V and 8 bases at J, with 19 bases between. The CDR3 length is 15 residues. In germline, CDR1 is KGHSH, CDR2 LQKENI. CDR3 sequence: CASSPESTIPQGYTF. The CDR3 DNA follows: TGTGCCAGCTCACCCGAGTCTACGATACCCCAAGGCTACACCTTC.

The V call is TRBV6-5, the J call TRBJ2-1, with a tentative D call TRBD1 (6 bases). CDR3 length: 16 residues. Germline V gene data show CDR1 as MNHEY and CDR2 as SVGAGI. V gave up 0 bases and J gave up 6 bases, with 15 bases separating them. The CDR3 reads CASSYSETRGFNEQFF. CDR3 bases: TGTGCCAGCAGTTACTCTGAGACCAGGGGATTCAATGAGCAGTTCTTC.

About this clone: The junction shows a germline mismatch at one end, possibly a read error. The rearrangement links TRBV7-9 to TRBJ1-1, with 7 bases fitting TRBD1. The CDR3 consists of 15 residues. The germline CDR1 and CDR2 sequences are SEHNR and FQNEAQ (reference sequence). The CDR3: CASSLSGQQNTKAFF. The CDR3, as DNA: TGTGCCAGCAGCTTATCGGGACAGCAAAACACTAAAGCTTTCTTT.

The J gene is TRBJ2-2, the V gene TRBV19; the D gene is possibly TRBD2 (6 bases). The CDR3 covers 17 residues. The germline V gene encodes CDR1 LNHDA and CDR2 SQIVND (reference sequence). Trimming shortened V by 1 base and J by 6 bases, and 18 bases separated the two germline ends. The CDR3 DNA is TGTGCCAGTAGTATAGTCCTGGGGGGACCTTCTTCCGGGGAGCTGTTTTTT. Translating it yields CASSIVLGGPSSGELFF.

The J gene is TRBJ2-2, the V gene TRBV7-2; no reliable D call. This CDR3 comprises 14 residues. V gave up 6 bases and J gave up 1 base, with 9 bases separating them. Per the germline V gene, CDR1 is SGHTA and CDR2 is FQGNSA. The CDR3 DNA sequence: TGTGCCAGCAGACTTGAACTGAACACCGGGGAGCTGTTTTTT. It translates to CASRLELNTGELFF. Looking up the rest from reference TRBV7-2 and TRBJ2-2 gives the full variable domain: GAGVSQSPSNKVTEKGKDVELRCDPISGHTALYWYRQSLGQGLEFLIYFQGNSAPDKSGLPSDRFSAERTGGSVSTLTIQRTQQEDSAVYLCASRLELNTGELFFGEGSRLTVL.

The chain employs TRBV19 and TRBJ1-2; 9 bases agree with TRBD1. The trim removed 5 bases at V and 3 bases at J, leaving 7 bases unmatched. The length of the CDR3 is 15 residues. Germline assignment: CDR1 LNHDA and CDR2 SQIVND (reference sequence). DNA of the CDR3: TGTGCCAGTAGTTACCCCGGGACAGGGCACTATGGCTACACCTTC. Its translation is CASSYPGTGHYGYTF.